These 28 T cell receptor beta chains were sequenced from one sample in a study of Graves' ophthalmopathy and Graves' hyperthyroidism. Researchers took RNA transcripts and amplified TCR beta CDR3 regions from them. The first-round RT-PCR employed HTBI primers together with the Qiagen OneStep RT-PCR kit. A multiplex PCR was then performed as the second round. TCRdb called the multiplex PCR reads again in MiXCR, with one record for every CDR3 protein. The repertoire has 170,000 or so distinct CDR3 sequences, approximately 40% of them found once; the top ten carry less than 6%. Sequencing was carried out using peripheral blood. These receptors were taken from a woman between 35 and 50 years old with Graves' ophthalmopathy.

This clonotype was observed at least ten times. J is TRBJ1-2 and V is TRBV12-3 or TRBV12-4; the D gene is possibly TRBD1 (5 bases). The length of the CDR3 is 14 residues. V was shortened by 3 bases and J by 4 bases, with 12 bases between the two germline ends. CDR3 sequence (DNA): TGTGCCAGCAGTTTTGCTCGGGACGGCTATGGCTACACCTTC. It encodes CASSFARDGYGYTF.

This clonotype showed up many times. The rearrangement uses TRBV28 and TRBJ2-7, with 9 bases fitting TRBD1. From germline, CDR1 is MDHEN and CDR2 SYDVKM. V was pared by 6 bases and J by 6 bases, with 9 bases of the junction left unmatched. This CDR3 is built from 14 residues. CDR3 region: CASRTGQGRSEQYF. As DNA, the CDR3 is TGTGCCAGCAGGACGGGACAGGGTCGATCCGAGCAGTACTTC. The whole variable domain, remainder taken from reference TRBV28 and TRBJ2-7, is DVKVTQSSRYLVKRTGEKVFLECVQDMDHENMFWYRQDPGLGLRLIYFSYDVKMKEKGDIPEGYSVSREKKERFSLILESASTNQTSMYLCASRTGQGRSEQYFGPGTRLTVT.

In its sample, this clonotype was seen many times. The chain employs TRBV27 and TRBJ1-5; D not certain. The CDR3 totals 16 residues. Germline assignment: CDR1 MNHEY and CDR2 SMNVEV (reference sequence). V was shortened by 2 bases and J by 1 base, with 12 bases between the two germline ends. CDR3 sequence (DNA): TGTGCCAGCAGTTTACTGGGCAGCCCCAGCAATCAGCCCCAGCATTTT. Protein product: CASSLLGSPSNQPQHF.

This clonotype was counted a few times. V is TRBV10-3 and J is TRBJ2-2; D ambiguous. CDR1 and CDR2 from the germline V gene are ENHRY and SYGVKD. Trimming removed 3 bases at V and 4 bases at J, with 3 bases between. This CDR3 is built from 12 residues. Written as DNA, the CDR3 is TGTGCCATCAGTGATAGCACCGGGGAGCTGTTTTTT. It is translated as CAISDSTGELFF.

This clonotype was observed many times. The genes are TRBV2 and TRBJ2-2; 11 nucleotides line up with TRBD2. The trim removed 4 bases at V and 4 bases at J, leaving 5 bases unmatched. CDR3 length: 16 amino acids. Per the germline V gene, CDR1 is SNHLY and CDR2 is FYNNEI. The DNA of the CDR3 is TGTGCCAGCAGTGGTCGACTAGCGGGGACCACCGGGGAGCTGTTTTTT. Translated, it gives CASSGRLAGTTGELFF. Complete variable domain (other parts from reference TRBV2 and TRBJ2-2): EPEVTQTPSHQVTQMGQEVILRCVPISNHLYFYWYRQILGQKVEFLVSFYNNEISEKSEIFDDQFSVERPDGSNFTLKIRSTKLEDSAMYFCASSGRLAGTTGELFFGEGSRLTVL.

This clonotype was counted many times. This chain joins TRBV7-9 and TRBJ2-4; possible D gene TRBD1, 6 bases. Germline V gene data show CDR1 as SEHNR and CDR2 as FQNEAQ (reference sequence). The CDR3 has 14 residues. Trimming removed 4 bases from V and 6 bases from J, with 13 bases in between. CDR3 loop: CASSWESDRNIQYF. DNA for the CDR3: TGTGCCAGCAGCTGGGAATCGGACAGAAACATTCAGTACTTC.

The V and J genes are TRBV12-3 or TRBV12-4 and TRBJ2-7; a possible D gene is TRBD1 (5 bases). The ends were cut back, 2 bases at V and 0 bases at J, with 8 bases in the middle. CDR3 length: 14 residues. The CDR3: CASSLNRNSYEQYF. CDR3 in DNA: TGTGCCAGCAGTTTAAACAGGAACTCCTACGAGCAGTACTTC.

In its sample, this clonotype was seen a few times. Germline is not matched at one junction end, which may reflect a read error. The chain couples TRBV6-1 to TRBJ2-7; D gene unclear. Germline loops: CDR1 MNHNS, CDR2 SASEGT. The CDR3 spans 13 residues. The CDR3 DNA is TGTGCCAGCAGTCAAGCTAGGTCGGGCGAGCAGTACTTC. Its translation: CASSQARSGEQYF.

V gene TRBV6-2 or TRBV6-3 combines with J gene TRBJ2-7, with 9 bases lining up with TRBD2. CDR1 MNHEY and CDR2 SVGEGT come from the germline V gene. V shed 6 bases and J 4 bases; nucleotides not matched to a gene: 10. The CDR3 totals 15 residues. CDR3 residues: CASSDPRGRAYEQYF. CDR3 bases: TGTGCCAGCAGCGACCCTCGCGGGAGGGCGTACGAGCAGTACTTC.

Many counts were recorded for this clonotype. J is TRBJ1-6 and V is TRBV5-5; no clear D gene. CDR1 is SGHKS and CDR2 is YYEKEE in the germline V gene (reference sequence). Trimming pared 2 bases from V and 9 bases from J, leaving 9 bases between. The CDR3 sequence is 13 residues long. The CDR3 loop reads CASSFQAASPLHF. Written as DNA, the CDR3 is TGTGCCAGCAGCTTTCAGGCGGCTTCACCCCTCCACTTT.

This clonotype was counted at least ten times. The chain has TRBV10-1 and TRBJ1-1, with TRBD1 as a possible D gene (6 bases). The V gene lost 9 bases and the J gene lost 6 bases, with 17 bases spanning the gap. This CDR3 comprises 13 residues. Germline V gene sequence: CDR1 WNHNN, CDR2 SYGVQD (reference sequence). As DNA, the CDR3 is TGCGCCAGGTTAACTCAGGGGCTAGCTGAAGCTTTCTTT. Translation: CARLTQGLAEAFF.

This clonotype was recorded a few times. CDR3 residues: CASSLGTGFFEQYF. The CDR3 DNA sequence: TGTGCCAGCAGCTTAGGGACAGGGTTTTTCGAGCAGTACTTC. J is TRBJ2-7 and V is TRBV7-8; TRBD1 agrees at 8 bases. With V trimmed by 1 base and J by 6 bases, 5 bases remained unmatched. This CDR3 has 14 amino acids. The germline CDR1 and CDR2 sequences are SGHVS and FQNEAQ.

This rearrangement joins TRBV6-1 to TRBJ2-5; no reliable D call. CDR1 is MNHNS and CDR2 is SASEGT in the germline V gene. V was pared by 8 bases and J by 4 bases, with 8 bases between. The CDR3 runs 11 residues. The CDR3 is CASRMIETQYF. CDR3 bases: TGTGCCAGCCGGATGATAGAGACCCAGTACTTC.

This clonotype was detected many times. The J gene is TRBJ1-1, the V gene TRBV19, with D perhaps matching TRBD1 (5 bases). CDR3 length: 15 amino acids. Germline values: CDR1 LNHDA, CDR2 SQIVND (reference sequence). Between the trimmed V and J ends, which lost 6 bases and 7 bases, there was a span of 21 bases. CDR3 DNA: TGTGCCAGTAGACTGGGGACCTGGACGGGGAATGAAGCTTTCTTT. Its translation: CASRLGTWTGNEAFF.

This clonotype came up a few times. The chain combines TRBV18 with TRBJ2-2; possible D gene TRBD1, 6 bases. The length of the CDR3 is 19 residues. Deletions cut 0 bases from V and 0 bases from J, with 17 bases between. Per germline, CDR1 KGHSH and CDR2 LQKENI. The CDR3 is CASSPPIGGARSNTGELFF. DNA of the CDR3: TGTGCCAGCTCACCACCGATAGGGGGTGCTCGCTCGAACACCGGGGAGCTGTTTTTT.

The chain uses TRBV6-5 and TRBJ2-5; D is ambiguous. The CDR3 has 14 amino acids. Germline V gene sequence: CDR1 MNHEY, CDR2 SVGAGI. Trimming removed 2 bases from V and 5 bases from J, with 12 bases in between. CDR3 sequence (DNA): TGTGCCAGCAGTTACACGGGCCCTGGGGAGACCCAGTACTTC. Its protein product is CASSYTGPGETQYF.

This clonotype was counted at least ten times. V and J are TRBV6-5 and TRBJ2-7; 12 bases are shared with TRBD2. The germline V gene has CDR1 MNHEY and CDR2 SVGAGI. The CDR3 sequence is 14 residues long. The J segment lost 2 bases and the V segment lost 5 bases, leaving 1 base of the junction unmatched. This chain's CDR3 is CASSRTSGTYEQYF. As DNA, the CDR3 is TGTGCCAGCAGTAGGACTAGCGGGACCTACGAGCAGTACTTC.

This clonotype was recorded many times. This chain links TRBV12-3 or TRBV12-4 with TRBJ1-1; 9 bases match TRBD1. The CDR3 totals 14 residues. The V and J ends lost 7 bases and 3 bases, in that order; junction bases with no gene match: 6. The CDR3 DNA is TGTGCCAGCACCCGGACAGGGGCGGACACTGAAGCTTTCTTT. It is translated as CASTRTGADTEAFF.

The gene calls are TRBV19 and TRBJ1-5; no clear D gene. CDR1 is LNHDA and CDR2 is SQIVND in the germline V gene (reference sequence). The CDR3 spans 15 residues. V was pared by 1 base and J by 7 bases, with 14 bases between. The CDR3 nucleotides read TGTGCCAGTAGTATAGCCGGGGTGGTCGGGCAGCCCCAGCATTTT. Its translation is CASSIAGVVGQPQHF. The full variable domain, with the rest looked up from reference TRBV19 and TRBJ1-5, is DGGITQSPKYLFRKEGQNVTLSCEQNLNHDAMYWYRQDPGQGLRLIYYSQIVNDFQKGDIAEGYSVSREKKESFPLTVTSAQKNPTAFYLCASSIAGVVGQPQHFGDGTRLSIL.

The rearrangement links TRBV12-3 or TRBV12-4 to TRBJ1-1, with a possible D match to TRBD1 (6 bases). The V gene lost 7 bases and the J gene lost 0 bases, with 12 bases spanning the gap. This CDR3 has 14 residues. In DNA, the CDR3 is TGTGCCAGCACCGCCCAGGGGTTGAACACTGAAGCTTTCTTT. This gives the protein CASTAQGLNTEAFF.

There are many counts of this clonotype. The gene calls are TRBV4-1 and TRBJ1-1, with TRBD1 as a possible D gene (5 bases). V gave up 0 bases and J gave up 4 bases, with 9 bases separating them. The CDR3 is 14 residues long. Per the germline V gene, CDR1 is MGHRA and CDR2 is YSYEKL. The CDR3 coding sequence is TGCGCCAGCAGCCAAGAAGGGGTGAGCACTGAAGCTTTCTTT. Amino acid sequence: CASSQEGVSTEAFF.

The chain has TRBV6-2 or TRBV6-3 and TRBJ2-7; D call uncertain. Germline values: CDR1 MNHEY, CDR2 SVGEGT. V was pared by 0 bases and J by 3 bases, with 9 bases between. The CDR3 is made up of 14 amino acids. DNA for the CDR3: TGTGCCAGCAGTTACTCCCGGACCGGCTACGAGCAGTACTTC. Translation gives CASSYSRTGYEQYF.

This clonotype was seen ten or more times. The rearrangement joins TRBV6-5 to TRBJ1-5, with unresolved D. The CDR3 runs 15 residues. Germline assignment: CDR1 MNHEY and CDR2 SVGAGI. Trimming removed 5 bases from V and 3 bases from J, with 14 bases in between. The CDR3 loop is CASSLRVEINQPQHF. The CDR3 DNA reads as TGTGCCAGCAGTCTACGGGTAGAAATCAATCAGCCCCAGCATTTT.

This clonotype appeared many times. The chain combines TRBV18 with TRBJ2-7; D gene ambiguous. Trimming removed 3 bases at V and 0 bases at J, with 9 bases between. The CDR3 contains 14 residues. Per the germline V gene, CDR1 is KGHSH and CDR2 is LQKENI. CDR3: CASSPPSRSYEQYF. For the CDR3, the DNA is TGTGCCAGCTCACCTCCGAGCCGCTCCTACGAGCAGTACTTC.

This clonotype was found many times. This sequence joins TRBV28 and TRBJ2-7; D gene uncertain. V lost 2 bases and J lost 4, with 9 bases in between. Germline CDR1 is MDHEN and CDR2 is SYDVKM. This CDR3 is built from 13 residues. For the CDR3, the DNA is TGTGCCAGCAGTTTAAAGGGAAGATACGAGCAGTACTTC. Protein: CASSLKGRYEQYF.

This clonotype was picked up many times. In DNA form, the CDR3 reads TGTGCCAGCAGTTACTCTCAAGGGGCACCGAACACTGAAGCTTTCTTT. It yields the protein CASSYSQGAPNTEAFF. The chain uses TRBV6-2 or TRBV6-3 and TRBJ1-1, with a possible D match to TRBD1 (5 bases). The length of the CDR3 is 16 residues. The germline V gene has CDR1 MNHEY and CDR2 SVGEGT. V lost 0 bases and J lost 1, with 12 bases in between.

This clonotype was observed many times. The chain carries TRBV6-5 and TRBJ1-1; no clear D. Germline V gene sequence: CDR1 MNHEY, CDR2 SVGAGI. The V gene lost 9 bases and the J gene lost 5 bases, with 19 bases spanning the gap. The CDR3 sequence is 14 residues long. The chain's CDR3 is CASRRASMGTEAFF. CDR3 DNA sequence: TGTGCCAGTCGTCGGGCCAGCATGGGGACTGAAGCTTTCTTT.

This clonotype was seen ten or more times. The chain joins TRBV9 to TRBJ2-2, with TRBD2 as a possible D gene (6 bases). Trimming cost V 2 bases and J 5 bases, with 16 bases left between them. This CDR3 region has 16 residues. Germline V gene lookup returns CDR1 SGDLS and CDR2 YYNGEE. DNA for the CDR3: TGTGCCAGCAGCGTGAAGGAGGGAAGGGGAACCGGGGAGCTGTTTTTT. Residues: CASSVKEGRGTGELFF.